Listed below are T cell receptor beta chains from one sample, sequenced in a study of cytomegalovirus exposure and HLA in healthy donors. Clones were read by immunoSEQ multiplex PCR, and TCRdb kept only the in-frame ones, dropping some. The sample lists approximately 150,000 clones; approximately 80% were seen once. Sequenced sample: PBMCs. These receptors were taken from a male donor in good health and CMV-seronegative. Both conserved end residues are part of each CDR3. D genes are given only for firm matches. Some rows mark clone size as missing; the rest say once, few, many or name a class of expanded clone.

D gene: TRBD2
CDR3 length: 15
V gene: TRBV18
clone size: .
J gene: TRBJ2-1
CDR3 protein: CASSPGLAGDLEQFF
CDR3 DNA: TGTGCCAGCTCACCCGGACTAGCGGGAGACTTGGAGCAGTTCTTC

D gene: .
CDR3 length: 14
V gene: TRBV7-3
clone size: few
J gene: TRBJ1-6
CDR3 protein: CASSPWAENSPLHF
CDR3 DNA: TGTGCCAGCAGCCCCTGGGCAGAGAATTCACCCCTCCACTTT

D gene: .
CDR3 length: 13
V gene: TRBV28
clone size: .
J gene: TRBJ1-5
CDR3 protein: CASSEQWGQPQHF
CDR3 DNA: TGTGCCAGCAGTGAACAGTGGGGCCAGCCCCAGCATTTT

D gene: TRBD2
CDR3 length: 13
V gene: TRBV30
clone size: .
J gene: TRBJ2-3
CDR3 protein: CAWSGGGLDTQYF
CDR3 DNA: TGTGCCTGGAGCGGCGGGGGGTTAGATACGCAGTATTTT

D gene: TRBD2
CDR3 length: 13
V gene: TRBV2
clone size: few
J gene: TRBJ2-1
CDR3 protein: CASPGLAGNEQFF
CDR3 DNA: TGTGCCAGTCCGGGACTAGCGGGAAATGAGCAGTTCTTC

D gene: .
CDR3 length: 14
V gene: TRBV25-1
clone size: .
J gene: TRBJ1-1
CDR3 protein: CASSEWGGNTEAFF
CDR3 DNA: TGTGCCAGCAGTGAGTGGGGCGGAAACACTGAAGCTTTCTTT

D gene: TRBD1
CDR3 length: 15
V gene: TRBV18
clone size: .
J gene: TRBJ1-1
CDR3 protein: CASSRTDRGGTEAFF
CDR3 DNA: TGTGCCAGCTCCCGAACGGACAGGGGCGGGACTGAAGCTTTCTTT

D gene: TRBD1
CDR3 length: 16
V gene: TRBV28
clone size: few
J gene: TRBJ2-1
CDR3 protein: CASSYPGTGRNNEQFF
CDR3 DNA: TGTGCCAGCAGTTACCCCGGGACAGGGAGGAACAATGAGCAGTTCTTC

D gene: TRBD1
CDR3 length: 13
V gene: TRBV30
clone size: .
J gene: TRBJ1-2
CDR3 protein: CAFDRGPIYGYTF
CDR3 DNA: TGTGCCTTCGACAGGGGCCCCATTTATGGCTACACCTTC

D gene: TRBD1
CDR3 length: 16
V gene: TRBV5-4
clone size: few
J gene: TRBJ2-3
CDR3 protein: CASSGRTGGSTDTQYF
CDR3 DNA: TGTGCCAGCAGCGGACGGACAGGGGGAAGCACAGATACGCAGTATTTT

D gene: TRBD1
CDR3 length: 18
V gene: TRBV14
clone size: .
J gene: TRBJ2-6
CDR3 protein: CASSQLRDRHSGANVLTF
CDR3 DNA: TGTGCCAGCAGCCAACTCCGGGACAGGCACTCTGGGGCCAACGTCCTGACTTTC

D gene: TRBD1
CDR3 length: 15
V gene: TRBV10-2
clone size: .
J gene: TRBJ1-5
CDR3 protein: CASSPEDRGNQPQHF
CDR3 DNA: TGCGCCAGCAGCCCAGAAGACAGGGGCAATCAGCCCCAGCATTTT

D gene: .
CDR3 length: 11
V gene: TRBV6-6
clone size: .
J gene: TRBJ1-1
CDR3 protein: CASRRGTEAFF
CDR3 DNA: TGTGCCAGCCGGCGAGGAACTGAAGCTTTCTTT

D gene: TRBD2
CDR3 length: 17
V gene: TRBV29-1
clone size: once
J gene: TRBJ2-5
CDR3 protein: CSALYPPTSGVKETQYF
CDR3 DNA: TGCAGCGCCCTGTATCCTCCGACTAGCGGGGTTAAAGAGACCCAGTACTTC

D gene: TRBD2
CDR3 length: 15
V gene: TRBV7-9
clone size: .
J gene: TRBJ2-5
CDR3 protein: CASSDRLAGGETQYF
CDR3 DNA: TGTGCCAGCAGCGATCGACTAGCGGGGGGGGAGACCCAGTACTTC

D gene: TRBD1
CDR3 length: 14
V gene: TRBV6-5
clone size: .
J gene: TRBJ1-5
CDR3 protein: CANSLDRANQPQHF
CDR3 DNA: TGTGCCAACAGCCTCGACAGGGCTAATCAGCCCCAGCATTTT

D gene: TRBD1
CDR3 length: 18
V gene: TRBV7-8
clone size: .
J gene: TRBJ1-5
CDR3 protein: CASSLASGQRYSNQPQHF
CDR3 DNA: TGTGCCAGCAGCTTAGCTTCGGGACAGCGATATAGCAATCAGCCCCAGCATTTT

D gene: TRBD2
CDR3 length: 15
V gene: TRBV7-2
clone size: .
J gene: TRBJ2-7
CDR3 protein: CASSPGGGRSYEQYF
CDR3 DNA: TGTGCCAGCAGCCCCGGTGGCGGGAGGAGCTACGAGCAGTACTTC

D gene: TRBD2
CDR3 length: 17
V gene: TRBV4-2
clone size: once
J gene: TRBJ2-3
CDR3 protein: CASSPRTSGGSTDTQYF
CDR3 DNA: TGTGCCAGCAGCCCTCGGACTAGCGGGGGAAGCACAGATACGCAGTATTTT

D gene: .
CDR3 length: 13
V gene: TRBV6-5
clone size: once
J gene: TRBJ2-3
CDR3 protein: CASSYGGTDTQYF
CDR3 DNA: TGTGCCAGCAGTTATGGGGGGACAGATACGCAGTATTTT

D gene: .
CDR3 length: 17
V gene: TRBV9
clone size: .
J gene: TRBJ2-1
CDR3 protein: CASSVATVGGGRGEQFF
CDR3 DNA: TGTGCCAGCAGCGTAGCTACGGTGGGGGGGGGCCGCGGTGAGCAGTTCTTC

D gene: .
CDR3 length: 11
V gene: TRBV6-6
clone size: .
J gene: TRBJ1-5
CDR3 protein: CASSDGQPQHF
CDR3 DNA: TGTGCCAGCAGTGACGGGCAGCCCCAGCATTTT

D gene: TRBD1
CDR3 length: 16
V gene: TRBV6-4
clone size: few
J gene: TRBJ2-3
CDR3 protein: CASSDSKGQGADTQYF
CDR3 DNA: TGTGCCAGCAGTGACTCGAAGGGACAGGGGGCAGATACGCAGTATTTT

D gene: .
CDR3 length: 14
V gene: TRBV7-9
clone size: .
J gene: TRBJ1-6
CDR3 protein: CASSLAGSGSPLHF
CDR3 DNA: TGTGCCAGCAGCTTAGCCGGTTCGGGTTCACCCCTCCACTTT

D gene: TRBD2
CDR3 length: 13
V gene: TRBV14
clone size: .
J gene: TRBJ2-7
CDR3 protein: CASRAGTSREQYF
CDR3 DNA: TGTGCCAGCAGGGCCGGGACTAGCCGCGAGCAGTACTTC

D gene: TRBD1
CDR3 length: 16
V gene: TRBV25-1
clone size: .
J gene: TRBJ2-2
CDR3 protein: CASSESRTGGAGELFF
CDR3 DNA: TGTGCCAGCAGTGAATCGAGGACAGGGGGGGCCGGGGAGCTGTTTTTT

D gene: .
CDR3 length: 15
V gene: TRBV7-2
clone size: .
J gene: TRBJ1-1
CDR3 protein: CASSPWAGVGTEAFF
CDR3 DNA: TGTGCCAGCAGCCCCTGGGCAGGGGTCGGGACTGAAGCTTTCTTT

D gene: .
CDR3 length: 14
V gene: TRBV5-1
clone size: .
J gene: TRBJ1-4
CDR3 protein: CASSFGQPNEKLFF
CDR3 DNA: TGCGCCAGCAGCTTCGGACAGCCTAATGAAAAACTGTTTTTT

D gene: .
CDR3 length: 11
V gene: TRBV27
clone size: .
J gene: TRBJ1-2
CDR3 protein: CASSSEGGYTF
CDR3 DNA: TGTGCCAGCAGTTCTGAGGGTGGCTACACCTTC

D gene: TRBD2
CDR3 length: 16
V gene: TRBV7-9
clone size: .
J gene: TRBJ2-3
CDR3 protein: CASSSGLAGGTDTQYF
CDR3 DNA: TGTGCCAGCAGCTCGGGACTAGCGGGAGGTACAGATACGCAGTATTTT

D gene: TRBD1
CDR3 length: 16
V gene: TRBV5-8
clone size: .
J gene: TRBJ2-3
CDR3 protein: CASSTTGTGDTDTQYF
CDR3 DNA: TGTGCCAGCAGCACAACCGGGACAGGCGACACAGATACGCAGTATTTT

D gene: TRBD2
CDR3 length: 15
V gene: TRBV5-1
clone size: .
J gene: TRBJ2-5
CDR3 protein: CASSFGTSGGETQYF
CDR3 DNA: TGCGCCAGCAGCTTTGGGACTAGCGGCGGAGAGACCCAGTACTTC

D gene: .
CDR3 length: 14
V gene: TRBV7-9
clone size: .
J gene: TRBJ2-2
CDR3 protein: CASSPHRNTGELFF
CDR3 DNA: TGTGCCAGCAGCCCACACAGGAACACCGGGGAGCTGTTTTTT

D gene: TRBD2
CDR3 length: 15
V gene: TRBV2
clone size: .
J gene: TRBJ2-1
CDR3 protein: CASSYLGGGFYEQFF
CDR3 DNA: TGTGCCAGCAGCTACCTGGGGGGGGGATTTTACGAGCAGTTCTTC

D gene: .
CDR3 length: 14
V gene: TRBV7-9
clone size: .
J gene: TRBJ1-6
CDR3 protein: CASSSPGENSPLHF
CDR3 DNA: TGTGCCAGCAGCTCCCCAGGGGAAAATTCACCCCTCCACTTT

D gene: .
CDR3 length: 14
V gene: TRBV9
clone size: .
J gene: TRBJ2-7
CDR3 protein: CASSVEQDGYEQYF
CDR3 DNA: TGTGCCAGCAGCGTAGAACAGGACGGCTACGAGCAGTACTTC

D gene: .
CDR3 length: 15
V gene: TRBV4-1
clone size: once
J gene: TRBJ1-1
CDR3 protein: CASSFQGYGNTEAFF
CDR3 DNA: TGCGCCAGCAGCTTCCAGGGGTACGGGAACACTGAAGCTTTCTTT

D gene: .
CDR3 length: 15
V gene: TRBV2
clone size: .
J gene: TRBJ2-2
CDR3 protein: CASSEAGLSTGELFF
CDR3 DNA: TGTGCCAGCAGTGAAGCCGGGTTATCCACCGGGGAGCTGTTTTTT

D gene: TRBD1
CDR3 length: 14
V gene: TRBV18
clone size: few
J gene: TRBJ2-2
CDR3 protein: CASSPGTGHGELFF
CDR3 DNA: TGTGCCAGCTCACCAGGGACAGGGCACGGGGAGCTGTTTTTT

D gene: .
CDR3 length: 15
V gene: TRBV7-9
clone size: .
J gene: TRBJ1-4
CDR3 protein: CASSFPRDWSEKLFF
CDR3 DNA: TGTGCCAGCAGCTTTCCCCGGGACTGGTCCGAAAAACTGTTTTTT

D gene: .
CDR3 length: 14
V gene: TRBV9
clone size: few
J gene: TRBJ1-2
CDR3 protein: CASSPPQGRLGYTF
CDR3 DNA: TGTGCCAGCAGCCCCCCCCAGGGTAGGCTCGGCTACACCTTC

D gene: TRBD1
CDR3 length: 17
V gene: TRBV7-2
clone size: .
J gene: TRBJ1-1
CDR3 protein: CASSRSGTGALNTEAFF
CDR3 DNA: TGTGCCAGCAGCAGATCAGGGACAGGGGCGTTGAACACTGAAGCTTTCTTT

D gene: TRBD1
CDR3 length: 16
V gene: TRBV5-5
clone size: .
J gene: TRBJ2-5
CDR3 protein: CASSLDLGQIKETQYF
CDR3 DNA: TGTGCCAGCAGCTTGGATCTGGGACAGATAAAAGAGACCCAGTACTTC

D gene: TRBD2
CDR3 length: 17
V gene: TRBV18
clone size: few
J gene: TRBJ2-3
CDR3 protein: CASSRDGTSGITDTQYF
CDR3 DNA: TGTGCCAGCTCAAGGGACGGGACTAGCGGTATAACAGATACGCAGTATTTT

D gene: TRBD1
CDR3 length: 14
V gene: TRBV19
clone size: .
J gene: TRBJ1-6
CDR3 protein: CASTATGLASPLHF
CDR3 DNA: TGTGCCAGTACTGCGACAGGGTTGGCTTCACCCCTCCACTTT

D gene: TRBD1
CDR3 length: 14
V gene: TRBV5-3
clone size: few
J gene: TRBJ1-2
CDR3 protein: CARSSTGVVYGYTF
CDR3 DNA: TGTGCCAGAAGCTCGACAGGGGTGGTCTATGGCTACACCTTC

D gene: TRBD2
CDR3 length: 14
V gene: TRBV7-2
clone size: .
J gene: TRBJ2-7
CDR3 protein: CASSFGTSNSEQYF
CDR3 DNA: TGTGCCAGCAGCTTCGGGACTAGTAATTCCGAGCAGTACTTC

D gene: TRBD2
CDR3 length: 19
V gene: TRBV27
clone size: .
J gene: TRBJ2-5
CDR3 protein: CASSTLPGTSGLKAWEQYF
CDR3 DNA: TGTGCCAGCAGTACACTACCCGGGACTAGCGGGCTTAAAGCATGGGAGCAGTACTTC

D gene: TRBD2
CDR3 length: 15
V gene: TRBV7-2
clone size: .
J gene: TRBJ2-3
CDR3 protein: CASSLAGGPGDTQYF
CDR3 DNA: TGTGCCAGCAGCTTAGCGGGAGGGCCGGGGGATACGCAGTATTTT

D gene: .
CDR3 length: 14
V gene: TRBV6-6
clone size: .
J gene: TRBJ2-1
CDR3 protein: CASLKGGGANEQFF
CDR3 DNA: TGTGCCAGTTTAAAGGGAGGGGGGGCCAATGAGCAGTTCTTC

D gene: TRBD2
CDR3 length: 16
V gene: TRBV7-8
clone size: .
J gene: TRBJ2-7
CDR3 protein: CASSPGLAGGSYEQYF
CDR3 DNA: TGTGCCAGCAGCCCGGGACTAGCGGGAGGGTCCTACGAGCAGTACTTC

D gene: TRBD2
CDR3 length: 16
V gene: TRBV28
clone size: .
J gene: TRBJ2-5
CDR3 protein: CASSLGLAGAQETQYF
CDR3 DNA: TGTGCCAGCAGTCTCGGACTAGCGGGGGCCCAAGAGACCCAGTACTTC

D gene: TRBD2
CDR3 length: 15
V gene: TRBV28
clone size: .
J gene: TRBJ2-7
CDR3 protein: CASSPGTSGSHEQYF
CDR3 DNA: TGTGCCAGCAGTCCCGGGACTAGCGGGAGTCACGAGCAGTACTTC

D gene: .
CDR3 length: 15
V gene: TRBV7-3
clone size: .
J gene: TRBJ2-1
CDR3 protein: CASSPQGSSYNEQFF
CDR3 DNA: TGTGCCAGCAGTCCCCAGGGGAGCTCCTACAATGAGCAGTTCTTC

D gene: TRBD2
CDR3 length: 15
V gene: TRBV6-4
clone size: once
J gene: TRBJ2-2
CDR3 protein: CASSDLAGGTGELFF
CDR3 DNA: TGTGCCAGCAGTGACCTAGCGGGAGGTACCGGGGAGCTGTTTTTT